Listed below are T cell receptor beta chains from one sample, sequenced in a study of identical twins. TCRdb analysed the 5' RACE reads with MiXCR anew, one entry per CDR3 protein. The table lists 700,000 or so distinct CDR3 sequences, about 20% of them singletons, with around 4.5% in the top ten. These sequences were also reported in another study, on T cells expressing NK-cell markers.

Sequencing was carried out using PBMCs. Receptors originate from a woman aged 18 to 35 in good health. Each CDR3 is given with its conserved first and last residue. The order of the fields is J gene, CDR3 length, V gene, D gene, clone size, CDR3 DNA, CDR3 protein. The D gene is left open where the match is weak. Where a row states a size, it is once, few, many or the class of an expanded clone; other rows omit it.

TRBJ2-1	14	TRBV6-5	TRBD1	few	TGTGCCAGCAGTTCCGGGACAGGGGTCGGGGAGCAGTTCTTC	CASSSGTGVGEQFF
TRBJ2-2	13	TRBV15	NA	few	TGTGCCACCAGTGCCCCGAACACCGGGGAGCTGTTTTTT	CATSAPNTGELFF
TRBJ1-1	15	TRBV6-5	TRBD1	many	TGTGCCAGCAGTTACTCGACAGGGGTGAACACTGAAGCTTTCTTT	CASSYSTGVNTEAFF
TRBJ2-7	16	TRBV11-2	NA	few	TGTGCCAGCAGCTTACTGCGGGTTTTGGTTGGGGACGAGCAGTACTTC	CASSLLRVLVGDEQYF
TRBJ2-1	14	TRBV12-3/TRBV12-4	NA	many	TGTGCCAGCAGAGAATATAGCTCCTACAATGAGCAGTTCTTC	CASREYSSYNEQFF
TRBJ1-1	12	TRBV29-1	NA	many	TGCAGCGTTGAAGGATTAGACACTGAAGCTTTCTTT	CSVEGLDTEAFF
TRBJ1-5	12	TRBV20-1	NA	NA	TGCAGTGCCTACAGTCCTAATCAGCCCCAGCATTTT	CSAYSPNQPQHF
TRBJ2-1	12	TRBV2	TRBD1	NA	TGTGCCAGCAATTTACAGGGGCATGGGCAGTTCTTC	CASNLQGHGQFF
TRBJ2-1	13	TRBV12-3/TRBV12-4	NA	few	TGTGCCAGCAGATCCGGGGAAAACAATGAGCAGTTCTTC	CASRSGENNEQFF
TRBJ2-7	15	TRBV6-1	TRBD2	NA	TGTGCCAGCAGCTCGGGGGGGCGTTTCCCCTACGAGCAGTACTTC	CASSSGGRFPYEQYF
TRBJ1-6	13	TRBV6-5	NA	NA	TGTGCCAGCTCGATACGCGAGGATCAACCCCTCCACTTT	CASSIREDQPLHF